These 13 T cell receptor beta chains originate from one sample sequenced in a study of blood T cell repertoires in COVID-19 (dated by TCRdb to about 2020). The library was made by the immunoSEQ multiplex PCR assay. The clones in this table, taken by TCRdb from immuneACCESS, are in-frame only. Not every clone is retained; where verified, under half of the shortfall comes from an unresolved V gene, and the cause of the rest is unknown. The table for this sample lists roughly 150,000 clones; 86% of them were counted only once. 3.5% to 4.5% of the sample goes to the ten largest clones. The sequencing sample was made of peripheral blood. Receptor source: a woman aged 65 to 85 with acute or convalescent COVID-19.

The count of this clone is one. The V gene is TRBV5-6, the J gene TRBJ1-4, with D perhaps TRBD1 (5 bases). V was pared by 2 bases and J by 4 bases, with 12 bases between. Germline V gives CDR1 SGHDT, CDR2 YYEEEE. There are 15 residues in the CDR3. This chain's CDR3 is CASSLRTDNNEKLFF. CDR3 in DNA: TGTGCCAGCAGCTTAAGGACGGACAATAATGAAAAACTGTTTTTT.

The chain's CDR3 is CATSSPGQFSGNYNSPLHF. CDR3 DNA: TGTGCCACCAGCAGCCCGGGACAATTCTCGGGGAACTATAATTCACCCCTCCACTTT. This rearrangement joins TRBV15 to TRBJ1-6, with D perhaps matching TRBD1 (6 bases). The germline V and J ends were trimmed by 3 bases and 3 bases, with 21 bases remaining between them. This CDR3 has 19 amino acids. In germline, CDR1 is LNHNV, CDR2 YYDKDF (reference sequence). Supplemented by reference TRBV15 and TRBJ1-6, the full variable domain reads DAMVIQNPRYQVTQFGKPVTLSCSQTLNHNVMYWYQQKSSQAPKLLFHYYDKDFNNEADTPDNFQSRRPNTSFCFLDIRSPGLGDTAMYLCATSSPGQFSGNYNSPLHFGNGTRLTVT.

This clone is a singleton in its sample. This sequence joins TRBV18 and TRBJ1-5; D is undetermined. V was cut by 5 bases and J by 5 bases, with 10 bases left in between. CDR1 is KGHSH, CDR2 LQKENI, per germline. The CDR3 loop spans 13 amino acids. CDR3 coding DNA: TGTGCCAGCTCATTCAACTTCGATCAGCCCCAGCATTTT. Protein: CASSFNFDQPQHF.

CDR3: CASTYTPPYYGYTF. In DNA, the CDR3 is TGTGCCAGCACCTATACCCCCCCGTACTATGGCTACACCTTC. This sequence joins TRBV7-2 and TRBJ1-2; D is ambiguous. Trimming removed 7 bases from V and 3 bases from J, with 15 bases in between. The CDR3 spans 14 residues. Looked up from germline, CDR1 is SGHTA and CDR2 is FQGNSA.

CDR3 loop: CASSNGNTEAFF. CDR3 DNA sequence: TGCGCCAGCAGTAACGGGAACACTGAAGCTTTCTTT. J is TRBJ1-1 and V is TRBV5-1; D remains ambiguous. Per the germline V gene, CDR1 is SGHRS and CDR2 is YFSETQ. This CDR3 spans 12 amino acids. Deletions cut 5 bases from V and 1 base from J, with 6 bases between. The full variable domain, its missing parts supplied by reference TRBV5-1 and TRBJ1-1, is KAGVTQTPRYLIKTRGQQVTLSCSPISGHRSVSWYQQTPGQGLQFLFEYFSETQRNKGNFPGRFSGRQFSNSRSEMNVSTLELGDSALYLCASSNGNTEAFFGQGTRLTVV.

The gene calls are TRBV11-2 and TRBJ1-1, with 7 bases lining up with TRBD1. CDR3 length: 17 amino acids. Germline assignment: CDR1 SGHAT and CDR2 FQNNGV. V trimming: 6 bases; J trimming: 1 base; junction bases outside the gene matches: 14. The CDR3 reads CASSYAPGDRGNTEAFF. CDR3 coding DNA: TGTGCCAGCAGTTACGCCCCTGGGGACAGAGGGAACACTGAAGCTTTCTTT.

The DNA for the CDR3 is TGTGCCAGCAGCGTAGTAGGGACTAGTACAGATACGCAGTATTTT. It yields the protein CASSVVGTSTDTQYF. The chain has TRBV9 and TRBJ2-3; 8 bases agree with TRBD2. Losses at the gene ends were 0 bases for V and 3 bases for J; bases not matched to a gene: 3. Looked up from germline, CDR1 is SGDLS and CDR2 is YYNGEE. This CDR3 contains 15 residues.

V is TRBV28 and J is TRBJ1-2; possible D gene TRBD1, 6 bases. This CDR3 is built from 14 residues. Germline assignment: CDR1 MDHEN and CDR2 SYDVKM. Trimming cost V 5 bases and J 8 bases, with 18 bases left between them. The CDR3 sequence: CASSLDPTRGGYTF. The CDR3 DNA reads TGTGCCAGCAGTCTGGACCCTACCAGGGGCGGCTACACCTTC.

This sequence joins TRBV12-5 and TRBJ1-1, with no clear D. There are 13 residues in the CDR3. Germline V gives CDR1 LGHNT, CDR2 FRNRAP. Trimming removed 2 bases at V and 7 bases at J, with 11 bases between. CDR3 nucleotide sequence: TGTGCTAGTGGTTTGAGGGCGGGGAGTGAAGCTTTCTTT. Translation gives CASGLRAGSEAFF.

This clone was counted only a few times. The chain is built from TRBV18 and TRBJ2-1; a weak D match, TRBD1 (6 bases). This CDR3 has 16 amino acids. Trimming took off 5 bases at V and 1 base at J, with 15 bases between the two ends. Germline CDR1 KGHSH, CDR2 LQKENI. CDR3 in DNA: TGTGCCAGCTCATCAGACAGGACCGGTTCCTACAATGAGCAGTTCTTC. Its protein is CASSSDRTGSYNEQFF. Filled out from reference TRBV18 and TRBJ2-1, the complete variable domain reads NAGVMQNPRHLVRRRGQEARLRCSPMKGHSHVYWYRQLPEEGLKFMVYLQKENIIDESGMPKERFSAEFPKEGPSILRIQQVVRGDSAAYFCASSSDRTGSYNEQFFGPGTRLTVL.

The genes are TRBV30 and TRBJ2-7, with 10 bases that match TRBD1. Germline loops: CDR1 GTSNPN, CDR2 SVGIG (reference sequence). V trimming: 4 bases; J trimming: 0 bases; junction bases outside the gene matches: 3. CDR3 length equals 14 residues. CDR3 nucleotide sequence: TGTGCCTGGATGGGACAGGGGACCTCCTACGAGCAGTACTTC. Its protein product is CAWMGQGTSYEQYF.

This clone was found once. This chain joins TRBV6-5 and TRBJ2-5, with 7 bases identical to TRBD2. Unmatched junction bases numbered 8, after V lost 11 bases and J lost 2 bases. The CDR3 consists of 13 residues. The germline gives CDR1 MNHEY, CDR2 SVGAGI. The DNA of the CDR3 is TGTGCCGTCGGGCGGGAGAGTCAAGAGACCCAGTACTTC. It is translated as CAVGRESQETQYF.

This rearrangement joins TRBV6-5 to TRBJ1-4; D is unclear. CDR3 length equals 13 residues. The germline V gene encodes CDR1 MNHEY and CDR2 SVGAGI. Trimming shortened V by 4 bases and J by 6 bases, and 9 bases separated the two germline ends. This CDR3 reads CASSWSGDEKLFF. The CDR3 DNA is TGTGCCAGCAGTTGGAGTGGAGATGAAAAACTGTTTTTT.